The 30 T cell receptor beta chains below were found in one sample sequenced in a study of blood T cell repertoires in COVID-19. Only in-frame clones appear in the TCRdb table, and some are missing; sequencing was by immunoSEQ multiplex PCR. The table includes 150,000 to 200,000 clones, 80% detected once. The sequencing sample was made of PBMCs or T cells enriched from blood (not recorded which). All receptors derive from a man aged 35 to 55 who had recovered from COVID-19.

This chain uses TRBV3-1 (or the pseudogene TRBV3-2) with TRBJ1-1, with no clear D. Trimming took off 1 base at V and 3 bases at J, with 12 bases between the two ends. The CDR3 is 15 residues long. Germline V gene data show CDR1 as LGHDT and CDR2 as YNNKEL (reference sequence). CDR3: CASSQGVGWDTEAFF. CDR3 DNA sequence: TGTGCCAGCAGCCAAGGGGTCGGGTGGGACACTGAAGCTTTCTTT.

The CDR3 spells CASSRTSGVGEQFF. For the CDR3, the DNA is TGTGCCAGCAGCCGGACTAGCGGGGTGGGTGAGCAGTTCTTC. This chain joins TRBV7-2 and TRBJ2-1, with 12 bases identical to TRBD2. V was clipped by 5 bases and J by 9 bases; unmatched bases: 5. The CDR3 spans 14 residues. CDR1 and CDR2 from the germline V gene are SGHTA and FQGNSA. Filled out from reference TRBV7-2 and TRBJ2-1, the complete variable domain reads GAGVSQSPSNKVTEKGKDVELRCDPISGHTALYWYRQSLGQGLEFLIYFQGNSAPDKSGLPSDRFSAERTGGSVSTLTIQRTQQEDSAVYLCASSRTSGVGEQFFGPGTRLTVL.

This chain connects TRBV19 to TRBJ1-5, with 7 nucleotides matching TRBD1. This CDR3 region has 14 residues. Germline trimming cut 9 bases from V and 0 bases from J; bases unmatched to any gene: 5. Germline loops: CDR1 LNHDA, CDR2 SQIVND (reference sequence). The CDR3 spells CASGTAYSNQPQHF. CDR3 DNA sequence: TGTGCCAGCGGGACAGCCTATAGCAATCAGCCCCAGCATTTT.

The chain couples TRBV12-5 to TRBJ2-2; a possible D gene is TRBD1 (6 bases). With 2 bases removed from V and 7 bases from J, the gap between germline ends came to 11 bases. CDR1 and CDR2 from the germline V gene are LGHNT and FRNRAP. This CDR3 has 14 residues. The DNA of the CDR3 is TGTGCTAGTGGTTTGTTGGGGGCGAGCGGGGAGCTGTTTTTT. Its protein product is CASGLLGASGELFF.

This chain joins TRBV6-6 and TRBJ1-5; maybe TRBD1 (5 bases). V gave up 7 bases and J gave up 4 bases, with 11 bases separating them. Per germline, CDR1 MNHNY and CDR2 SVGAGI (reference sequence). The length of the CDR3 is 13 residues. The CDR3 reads CASTPTANQPQHF. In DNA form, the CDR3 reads TGTGCCAGCACCCCGACAGCAAATCAGCCCCAGCATTTT.

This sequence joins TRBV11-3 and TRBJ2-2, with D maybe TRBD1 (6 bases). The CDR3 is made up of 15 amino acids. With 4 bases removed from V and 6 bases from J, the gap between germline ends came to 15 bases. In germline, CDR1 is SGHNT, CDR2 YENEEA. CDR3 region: CASSSEQGRSGELFF. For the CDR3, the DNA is TGTGCCAGCAGCTCCGAACAGGGAAGATCCGGGGAGCTGTTTTTT.

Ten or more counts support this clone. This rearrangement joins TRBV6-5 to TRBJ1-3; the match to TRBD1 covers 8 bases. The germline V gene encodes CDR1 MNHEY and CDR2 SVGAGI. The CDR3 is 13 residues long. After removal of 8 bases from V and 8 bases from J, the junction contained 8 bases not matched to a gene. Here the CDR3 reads CASLDRVIDTIYF. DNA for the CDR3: TGTGCCAGCTTGGACAGGGTTATAGACACCATATATTTT.

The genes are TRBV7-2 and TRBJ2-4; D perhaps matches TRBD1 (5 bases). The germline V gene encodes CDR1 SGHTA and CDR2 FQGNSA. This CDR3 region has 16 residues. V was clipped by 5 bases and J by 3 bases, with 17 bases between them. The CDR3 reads CASSTALQAFKNIQYF. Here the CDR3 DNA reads TGTGCCAGCAGCACCGCCCTACAGGCCTTCAAAAACATTCAGTACTTC.

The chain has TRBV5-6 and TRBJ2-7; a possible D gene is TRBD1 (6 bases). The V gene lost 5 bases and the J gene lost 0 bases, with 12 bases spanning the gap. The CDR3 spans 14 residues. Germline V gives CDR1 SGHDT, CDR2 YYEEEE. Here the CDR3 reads CASRPGTTSYEQYV. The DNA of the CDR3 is TGTGCCAGCAGGCCCGGGACAACCTCCTACGAGCAGTACGTC.

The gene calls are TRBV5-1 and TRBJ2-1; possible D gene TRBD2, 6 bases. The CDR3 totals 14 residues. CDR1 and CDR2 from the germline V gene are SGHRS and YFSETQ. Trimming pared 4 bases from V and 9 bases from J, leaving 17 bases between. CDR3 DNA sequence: TGCGCCAGCAGCGGAGGGATTCGCGGAGGTGAGCAGTTCTTC. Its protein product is CASSGGIRGGEQFF.

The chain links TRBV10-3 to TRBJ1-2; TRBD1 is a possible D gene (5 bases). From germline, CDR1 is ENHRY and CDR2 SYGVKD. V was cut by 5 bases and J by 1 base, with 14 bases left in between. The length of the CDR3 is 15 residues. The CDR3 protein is CAISSIDSRNYGYTF. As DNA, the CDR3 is TGTGCCATCAGTTCCATTGACAGTCGTAACTATGGCTACACCTTC.

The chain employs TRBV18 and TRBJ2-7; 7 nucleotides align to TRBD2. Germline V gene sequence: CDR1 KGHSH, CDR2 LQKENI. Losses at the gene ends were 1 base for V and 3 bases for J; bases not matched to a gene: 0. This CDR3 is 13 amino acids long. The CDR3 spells CASSPRGGYEQYV. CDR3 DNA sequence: TGTGCCAGCTCACCACGGGGGGGCTACGAGCAGTACGTC.

The CDR3 DNA reads TGTGCCAGCAGCTTAGAAGCAGGGCGCACTGAAGCTTTCTTT. Translation gives CASSLEAGRTEAFF. The chain employs TRBV7-2 and TRBJ1-1; possible D gene TRBD1, 5 bases. The CDR3 runs to 14 residues. Germline loops: CDR1 SGHTA, CDR2 FQGNSA. V lost 1 base to trimming and J lost 4 bases, with 10 bases between them.

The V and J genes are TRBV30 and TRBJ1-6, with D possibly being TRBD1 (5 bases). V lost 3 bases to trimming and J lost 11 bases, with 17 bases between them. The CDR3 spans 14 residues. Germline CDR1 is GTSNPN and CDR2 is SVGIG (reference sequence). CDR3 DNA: TGTGCCTGGAGGGGGCCATTACCCGGCCCACCCCTCCACTTT. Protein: CAWRGPLPGPPLHF.

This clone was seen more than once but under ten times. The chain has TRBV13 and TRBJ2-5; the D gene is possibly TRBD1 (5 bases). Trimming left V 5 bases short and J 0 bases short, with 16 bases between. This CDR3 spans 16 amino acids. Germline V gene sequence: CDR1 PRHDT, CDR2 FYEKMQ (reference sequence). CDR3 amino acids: CASSLTGEGYQETQYF. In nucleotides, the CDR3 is TGTGCCAGCAGCCTCACAGGTGAAGGGTACCAAGAGACCCAGTACTTC.

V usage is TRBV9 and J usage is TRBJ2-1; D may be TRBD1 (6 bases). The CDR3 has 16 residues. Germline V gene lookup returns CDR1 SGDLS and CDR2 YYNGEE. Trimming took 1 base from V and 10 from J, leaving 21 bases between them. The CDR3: CASSVLVSGGGREQFF. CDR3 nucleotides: TGTGCCAGCAGCGTATTAGTAAGCGGTGGGGGCCGAGAGCAGTTCTTC.

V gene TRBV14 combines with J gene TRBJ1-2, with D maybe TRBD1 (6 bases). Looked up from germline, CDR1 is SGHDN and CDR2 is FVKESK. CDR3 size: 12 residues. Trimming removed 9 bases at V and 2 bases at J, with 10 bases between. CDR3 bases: TGTGCCAGTTCGGACAGAAACTATGGCTACACCTTC. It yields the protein CASSDRNYGYTF.

This CDR3 reads CAISGVGEGTEAFF. CDR3 sequence (DNA): TGTGCCATCAGTGGGGTAGGGGAGGGCACTGAAGCTTTCTTT. This sequence joins TRBV10-3 and TRBJ1-1; weak D call: TRBD1 (5 bases). V was pared by 4 bases and J by 4 bases, with 13 bases between. Germline V gene data show CDR1 as ENHRY and CDR2 as SYGVKD. There are 14 residues in the CDR3.

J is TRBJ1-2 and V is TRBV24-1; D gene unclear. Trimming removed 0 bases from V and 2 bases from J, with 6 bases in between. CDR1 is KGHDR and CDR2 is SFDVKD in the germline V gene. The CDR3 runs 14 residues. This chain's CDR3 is CATSDLPRNYGYTF. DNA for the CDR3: TGTGCCACCAGTGATTTGCCCCGGAACTATGGCTACACCTTC.

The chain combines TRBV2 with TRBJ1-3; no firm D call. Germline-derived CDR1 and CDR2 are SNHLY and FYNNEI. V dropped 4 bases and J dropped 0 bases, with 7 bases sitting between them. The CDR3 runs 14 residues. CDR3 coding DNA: TGTGCCAGCAGTGGGGCCGTCTCTGGAAACACCATATATTTT. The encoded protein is CASSGAVSGNTIYF.

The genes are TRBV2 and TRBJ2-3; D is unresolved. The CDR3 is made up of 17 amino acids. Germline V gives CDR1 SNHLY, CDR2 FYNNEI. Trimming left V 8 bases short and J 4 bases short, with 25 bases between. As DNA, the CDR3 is TGTGCCAGCGCCGTCCTATTAGCCCCCGGCAGCGCAGATACGCAGTATTTT. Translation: CASAVLLAPGSADTQYF.

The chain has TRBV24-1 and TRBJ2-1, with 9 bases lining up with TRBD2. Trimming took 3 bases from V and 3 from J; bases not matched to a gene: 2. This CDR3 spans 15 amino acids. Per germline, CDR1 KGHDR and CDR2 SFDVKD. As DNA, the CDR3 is TGTGCCACCAGTGATAGGACTAGCGACTACAATGAGCAGTTCTTC. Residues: CATSDRTSDYNEQFF.

The DNA of the CDR3 is TGTGCCAGCAGTGAGAGGCAGGGATTTTTCGACTGTATGAACACTGAAGCTTTCTTT. It is translated as CASSERQGFFDCMNTEAFF. The chain joins TRBV6-4 to TRBJ1-1; tentative D call: TRBD1 (5 bases). The germline V gene has CDR1 MRHNA and CDR2 SNTAGT. The CDR3 spans 19 residues. V dropped 3 bases and J dropped 0 bases, with 23 bases sitting between them.

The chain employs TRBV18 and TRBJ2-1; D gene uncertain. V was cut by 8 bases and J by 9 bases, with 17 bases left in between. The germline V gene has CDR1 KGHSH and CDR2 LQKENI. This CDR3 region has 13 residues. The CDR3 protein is CASTDRPAGEQFF. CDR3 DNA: TGTGCCAGCACCGACCGGCCGGCAGGTGAGCAGTTCTTC.

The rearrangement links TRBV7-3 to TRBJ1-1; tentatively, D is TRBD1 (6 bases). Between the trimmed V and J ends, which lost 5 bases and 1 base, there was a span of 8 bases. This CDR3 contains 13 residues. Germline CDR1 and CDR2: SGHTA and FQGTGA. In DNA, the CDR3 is TGTGCCAGCAGCCCGACAGGGAACACTGAAGCTTTCTTT. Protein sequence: CASSPTGNTEAFF.

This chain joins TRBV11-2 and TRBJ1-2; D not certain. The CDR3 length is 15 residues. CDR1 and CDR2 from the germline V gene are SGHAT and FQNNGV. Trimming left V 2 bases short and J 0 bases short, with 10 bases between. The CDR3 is CASSLSQATNYGYTF. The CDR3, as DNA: TGTGCCAGCAGCTTAAGCCAGGCCACTAACTATGGCTACACCTTC.

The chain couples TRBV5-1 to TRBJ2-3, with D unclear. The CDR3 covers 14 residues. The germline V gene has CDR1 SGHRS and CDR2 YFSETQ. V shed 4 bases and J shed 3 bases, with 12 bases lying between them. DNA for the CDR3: TGCGCCAGCAGCCCCGGGTCTGGGACAGATACGCAGTATTTT. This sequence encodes CASSPGSGTDTQYF. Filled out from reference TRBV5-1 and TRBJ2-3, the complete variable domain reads KAGVTQTPRYLIKTRGQQVTLSCSPISGHRSVSWYQQTPGQGLQFLFEYFSETQRNKGNFPGRFSGRQFSNSRSEMNVSTLELGDSALYLCASSPGSGTDTQYFGPGTRLTVL.

The CDR3 loop reads CASSHTVSTEAFF. The CDR3 DNA reads TGTGCCAGCAGCCATACAGTTAGCACTGAAGCTTTCTTT. This chain joins TRBV7-8 and TRBJ1-1, with D hard to call. V was pared by 5 bases and J by 4 bases, with 11 bases between. Germline V gene lookup returns CDR1 SGHVS and CDR2 FQNEAQ. The CDR3 has 13 amino acids. The variable domain in full, with the rest retrieved from reference TRBV7-8 and TRBJ1-1, is GAGVSQSPRYKVAKRGQDVALRCDPISGHVSLFWYQQALGQGPEFLTYFQNEAQLDKSGLPSDRFFAERPEGSVSTLKIQRTQQEDSAVYLCASSHTVSTEAFFGQGTRLTVV.

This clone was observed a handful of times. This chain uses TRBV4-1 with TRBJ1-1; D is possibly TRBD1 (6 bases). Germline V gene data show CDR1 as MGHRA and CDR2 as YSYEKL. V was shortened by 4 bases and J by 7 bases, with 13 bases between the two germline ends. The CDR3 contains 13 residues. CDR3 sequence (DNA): TGCGCCAGCAGCCCACGACAGGATGGTGAAGCTTTCTTT. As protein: CASSPRQDGEAFF.

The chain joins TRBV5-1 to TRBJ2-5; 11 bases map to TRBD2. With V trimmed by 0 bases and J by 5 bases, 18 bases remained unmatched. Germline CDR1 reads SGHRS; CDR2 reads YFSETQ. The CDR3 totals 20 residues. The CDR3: CASSLGGTSGGQIFGETQYF. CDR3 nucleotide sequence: TGCGCCAGCAGCTTGGGCGGGACTAGCGGAGGGCAGATCTTTGGGGAGACCCAGTACTTC.